The clone carrying this TCR beta chain was counted only a few times. The antigen is unknown. This sample was taken from a study of T cell repertoires in cytomegalovirus infection. The CDR3 spans 14 residues. The germline gives CDR1 MNHEY, CDR2 SVGEGT. The junction had 6 bases not matched to a gene; V was cut back by 7 bases and J by 7 bases. TCRdb redid the calling of the reads with MiXCR, one entry per CDR3 protein. The sample holds tens of thousands of distinct CDR3 sequences; around 25% are singletons and the top ten take approximately 53%. The sequencing used CD8+ T cells from cultured PBMCs, collected from culture after CMV antigen stimulation. The genes are TRBV6-2 or TRBV6-3 and TRBJ1-6, with 8 bases that match TRBD1. The TCR was taken from a human donor in good health (CMV status not recorded). Some clones in this sample may be carry-over from other donors' samples. This CDR3 reads CASTRTGTNSPLHF. DNA of the CDR3: TGTGCCAGCACCCGGACAGGGACAAATTCACCCCTCCACTTT.